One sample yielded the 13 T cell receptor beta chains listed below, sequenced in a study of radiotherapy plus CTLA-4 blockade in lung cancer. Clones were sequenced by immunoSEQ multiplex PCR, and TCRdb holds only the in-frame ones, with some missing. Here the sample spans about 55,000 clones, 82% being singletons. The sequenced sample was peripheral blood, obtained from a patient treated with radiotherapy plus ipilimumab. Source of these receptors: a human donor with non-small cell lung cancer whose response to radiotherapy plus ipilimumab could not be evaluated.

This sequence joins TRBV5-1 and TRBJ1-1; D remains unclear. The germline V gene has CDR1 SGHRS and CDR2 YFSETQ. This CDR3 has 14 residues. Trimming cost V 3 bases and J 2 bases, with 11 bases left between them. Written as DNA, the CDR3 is TGCGCCAGCAGCTCGAACTCCCTTAACACTGAAGCTTTCTTT. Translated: CASSSNSLNTEAFF.

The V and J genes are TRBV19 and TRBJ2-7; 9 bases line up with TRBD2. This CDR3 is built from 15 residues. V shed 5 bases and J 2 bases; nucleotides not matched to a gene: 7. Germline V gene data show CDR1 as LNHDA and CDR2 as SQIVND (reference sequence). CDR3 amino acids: CASSFLAGTTYEQYF. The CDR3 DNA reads TGTGCCAGTAGTTTCCTAGCGGGGACAACCTACGAGCAGTACTTC.

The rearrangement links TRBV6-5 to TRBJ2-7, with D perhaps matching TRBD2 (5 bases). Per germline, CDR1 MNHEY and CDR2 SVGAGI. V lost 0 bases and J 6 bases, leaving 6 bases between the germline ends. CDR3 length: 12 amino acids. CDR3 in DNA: TGTGCCAGCAGTTACTCTGGGAGCGAGCAGTACTTC. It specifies CASSYSGSEQYF.

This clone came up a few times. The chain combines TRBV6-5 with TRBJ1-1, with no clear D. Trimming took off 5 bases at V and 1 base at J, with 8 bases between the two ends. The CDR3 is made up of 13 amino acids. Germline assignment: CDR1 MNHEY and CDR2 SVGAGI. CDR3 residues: CASSPGRNTEAFF. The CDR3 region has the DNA TGTGCCAGCAGTCCAGGTAGGAACACTGAAGCTTTCTTT.

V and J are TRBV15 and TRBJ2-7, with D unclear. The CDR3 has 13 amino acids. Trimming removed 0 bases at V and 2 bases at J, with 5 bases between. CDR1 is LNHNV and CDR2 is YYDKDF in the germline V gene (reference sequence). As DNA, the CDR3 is TGTGCCACCAGCAGAGATATTGCCTACGAGCAGTACTTC. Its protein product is CATSRDIAYEQYF.

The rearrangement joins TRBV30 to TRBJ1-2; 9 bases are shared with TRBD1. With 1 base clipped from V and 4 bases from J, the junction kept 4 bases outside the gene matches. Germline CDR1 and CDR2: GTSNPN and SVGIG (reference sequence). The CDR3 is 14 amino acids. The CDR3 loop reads CAWSEQGASYGYTF. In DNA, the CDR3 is TGTGCCTGGAGTGAACAGGGGGCATCCTATGGCTACACCTTC.

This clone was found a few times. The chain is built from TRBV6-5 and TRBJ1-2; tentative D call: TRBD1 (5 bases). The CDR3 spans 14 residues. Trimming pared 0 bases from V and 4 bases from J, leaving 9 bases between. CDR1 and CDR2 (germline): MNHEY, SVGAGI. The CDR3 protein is CASSYSRGLYGYTF. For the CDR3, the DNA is TGTGCCAGCAGTTACTCGAGGGGACTCTATGGCTACACCTTC.

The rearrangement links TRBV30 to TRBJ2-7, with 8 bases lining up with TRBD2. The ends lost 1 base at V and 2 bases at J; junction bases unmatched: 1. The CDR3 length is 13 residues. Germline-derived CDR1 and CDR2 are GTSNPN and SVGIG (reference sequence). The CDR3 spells CAWSAGGAYEQYF. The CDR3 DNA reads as TGTGCCTGGAGTGCGGGAGGGGCCTACGAGCAGTACTTC.

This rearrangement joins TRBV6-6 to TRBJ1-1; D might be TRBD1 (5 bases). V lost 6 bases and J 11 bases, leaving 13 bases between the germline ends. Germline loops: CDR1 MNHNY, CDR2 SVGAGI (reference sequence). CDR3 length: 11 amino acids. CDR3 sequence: CASSLTGPAFF. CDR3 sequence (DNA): TGTGCCAGCAGCCTTACAGGCCCCGCTTTCTTT.

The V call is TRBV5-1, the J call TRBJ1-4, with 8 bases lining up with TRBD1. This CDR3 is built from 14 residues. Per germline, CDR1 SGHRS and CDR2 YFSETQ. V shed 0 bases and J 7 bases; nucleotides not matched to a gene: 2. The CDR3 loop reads CASSLETGAEKLFF. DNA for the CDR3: TGCGCCAGCAGCTTGGAGACAGGGGCTGAAAAACTGTTTTTT. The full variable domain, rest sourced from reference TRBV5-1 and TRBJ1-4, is KAGVTQTPRYLIKTRGQQVTLSCSPISGHRSVSWYQQTPGQGLQFLFEYFSETQRNKGNFPGRFSGRQFSNSRSEMNVSTLELGDSALYLCASSLETGAEKLFFGSGTQLSVL.

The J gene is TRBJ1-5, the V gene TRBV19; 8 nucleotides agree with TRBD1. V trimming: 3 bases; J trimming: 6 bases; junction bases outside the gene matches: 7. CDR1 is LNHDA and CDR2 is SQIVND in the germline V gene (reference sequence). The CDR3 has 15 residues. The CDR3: CASSIFRGLGQPQHF. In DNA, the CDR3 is TGTGCCAGTAGTATCTTCAGGGGGCTTGGTCAGCCCCAGCATTTT.

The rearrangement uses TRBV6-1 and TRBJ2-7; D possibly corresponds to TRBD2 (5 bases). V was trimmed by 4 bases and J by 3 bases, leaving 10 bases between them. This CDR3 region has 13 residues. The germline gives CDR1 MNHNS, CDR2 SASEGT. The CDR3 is CASSVATNYEQYF. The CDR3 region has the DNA TGTGCCAGCAGTGTTGCGACTAACTACGAGCAGTACTTC.

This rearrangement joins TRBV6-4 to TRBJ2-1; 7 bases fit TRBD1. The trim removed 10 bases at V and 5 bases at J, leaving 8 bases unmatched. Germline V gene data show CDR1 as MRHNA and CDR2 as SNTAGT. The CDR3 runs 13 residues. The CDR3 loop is CATSDRSNNEQFF. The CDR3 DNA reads TGTGCCACCTCGGACAGGTCGAACAATGAGCAGTTCTTC.